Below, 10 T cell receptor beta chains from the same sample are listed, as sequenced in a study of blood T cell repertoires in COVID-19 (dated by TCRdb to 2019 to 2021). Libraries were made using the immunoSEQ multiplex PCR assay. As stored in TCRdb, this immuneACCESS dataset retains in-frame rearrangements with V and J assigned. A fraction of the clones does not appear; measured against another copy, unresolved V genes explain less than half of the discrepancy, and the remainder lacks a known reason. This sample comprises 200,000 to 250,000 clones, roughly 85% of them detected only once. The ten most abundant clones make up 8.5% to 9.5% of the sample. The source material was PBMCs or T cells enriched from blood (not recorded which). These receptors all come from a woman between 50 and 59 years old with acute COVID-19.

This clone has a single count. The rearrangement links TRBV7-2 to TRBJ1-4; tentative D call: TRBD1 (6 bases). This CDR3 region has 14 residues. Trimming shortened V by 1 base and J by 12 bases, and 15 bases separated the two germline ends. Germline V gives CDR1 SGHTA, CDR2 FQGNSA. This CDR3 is CASSLGGGIVELFF. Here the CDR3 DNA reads TGTGCCAGCAGCTTAGGGGGGGGCATTGTAGAACTGTTTTTT.

CDR3 sequence reads: CASSPGQSSGNTIYF. The DNA for the CDR3 is TGTGCCAGCAGTCCCGGACAGTCTTCTGGAAACACCATATATTTT. The rearrangement joins TRBV6-5 to TRBJ1-3; D is possibly TRBD1 (6 bases). V was clipped by 5 bases and J by 1 base, with 12 bases between them. The CDR3 covers 15 residues. Looked up from germline, CDR1 is MNHEY and CDR2 is SVGAGI.

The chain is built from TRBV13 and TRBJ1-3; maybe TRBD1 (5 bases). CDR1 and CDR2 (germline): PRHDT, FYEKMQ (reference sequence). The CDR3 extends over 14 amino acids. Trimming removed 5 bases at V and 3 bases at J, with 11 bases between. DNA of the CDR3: TGTGCCAGCAGCCCTGGCAGGGTTGGAAACACCATATATTTT. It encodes CASSPGRVGNTIYF.

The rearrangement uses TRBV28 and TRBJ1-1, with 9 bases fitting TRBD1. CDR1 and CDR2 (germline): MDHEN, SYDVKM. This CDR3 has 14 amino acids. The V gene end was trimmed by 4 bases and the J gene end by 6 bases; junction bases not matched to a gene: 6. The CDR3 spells CASSSGQGRAEAFF. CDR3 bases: TGTGCCAGCAGTTCTGGACAGGGGCGGGCTGAAGCTTTCTTT.

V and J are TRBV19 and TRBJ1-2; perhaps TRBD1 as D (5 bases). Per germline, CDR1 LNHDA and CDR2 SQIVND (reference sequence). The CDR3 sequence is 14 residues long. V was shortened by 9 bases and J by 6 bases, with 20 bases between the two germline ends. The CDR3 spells CASIKVQGGHGYTF. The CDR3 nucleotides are TGTGCCAGCATTAAAGTTCAGGGAGGCCATGGCTACACCTTC.

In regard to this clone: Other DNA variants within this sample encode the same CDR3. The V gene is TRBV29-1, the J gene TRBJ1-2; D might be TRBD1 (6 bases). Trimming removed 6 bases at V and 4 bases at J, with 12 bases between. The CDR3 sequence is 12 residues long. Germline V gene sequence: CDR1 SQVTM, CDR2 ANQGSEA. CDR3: CSVGEQGYGYTF. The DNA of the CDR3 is TGCAGCGTGGGGGAACAGGGCTATGGCTACACCTTC.

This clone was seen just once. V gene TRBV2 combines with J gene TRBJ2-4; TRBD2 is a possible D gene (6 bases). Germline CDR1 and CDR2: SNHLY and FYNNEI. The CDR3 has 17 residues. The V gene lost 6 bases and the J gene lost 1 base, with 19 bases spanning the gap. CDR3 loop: CASSGTVLGGAKNIQYF. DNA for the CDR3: TGTGCCAGCAGCGGGACTGTTCTAGGAGGGGCCAAAAACATTCAGTACTTC. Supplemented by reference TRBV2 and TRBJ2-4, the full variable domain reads EPEVTQTPSHQVTQMGQEVILRCVPISNHLYFYWYRQILGQKVEFLVSFYNNEISEKSEIFDDQFSVERPDGSNFTLKIRSTKLEDSAMYFCASSGTVLGGAKNIQYFGAGTRLSVL.

The CDR3 here is CSVARTGGYTF. The CDR3 coding sequence is TGCAGCGTTGCCCGGACAGGTGGCTACACCTTC. The rearrangement links TRBV29-1 to TRBJ1-2, with 7 bases identical to TRBD1. This CDR3 has 11 amino acids. Per the germline V gene, CDR1 is SQVTM and CDR2 is ANQGSEA. V lost 4 bases and J lost 7; bases outside the gene matches: 3.

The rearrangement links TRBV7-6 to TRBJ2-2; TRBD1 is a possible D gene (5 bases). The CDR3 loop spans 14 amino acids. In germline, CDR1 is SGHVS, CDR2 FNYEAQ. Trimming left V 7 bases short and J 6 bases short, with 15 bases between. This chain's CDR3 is CASTLGKGPGELFF. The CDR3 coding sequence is TGTGCCAGCACCCTAGGGAAGGGGCCCGGGGAGCTGTTTTTT.

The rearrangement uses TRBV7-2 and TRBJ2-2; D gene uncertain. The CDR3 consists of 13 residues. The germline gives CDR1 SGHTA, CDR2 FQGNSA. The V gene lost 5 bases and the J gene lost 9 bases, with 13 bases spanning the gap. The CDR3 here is CASSPQVTWELFF. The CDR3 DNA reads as TGTGCCAGCAGCCCCCAAGTCACTTGGGAGCTGTTTTTT.